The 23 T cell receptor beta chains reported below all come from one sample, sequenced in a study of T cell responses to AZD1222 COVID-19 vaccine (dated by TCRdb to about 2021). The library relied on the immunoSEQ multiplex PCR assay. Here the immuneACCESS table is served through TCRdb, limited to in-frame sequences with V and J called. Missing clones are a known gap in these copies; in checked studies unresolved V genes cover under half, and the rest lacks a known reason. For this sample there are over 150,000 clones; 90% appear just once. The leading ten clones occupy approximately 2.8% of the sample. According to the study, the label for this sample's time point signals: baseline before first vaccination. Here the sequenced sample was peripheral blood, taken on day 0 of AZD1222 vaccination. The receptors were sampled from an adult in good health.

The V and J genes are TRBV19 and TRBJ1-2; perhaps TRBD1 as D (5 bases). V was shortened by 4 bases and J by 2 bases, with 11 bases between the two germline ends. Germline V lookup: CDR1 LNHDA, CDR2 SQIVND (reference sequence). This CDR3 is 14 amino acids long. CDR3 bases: TGTGCCAGTAGTACGCAGGGTCGGAACTATGGCTACACCTTC. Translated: CASSTQGRNYGYTF.

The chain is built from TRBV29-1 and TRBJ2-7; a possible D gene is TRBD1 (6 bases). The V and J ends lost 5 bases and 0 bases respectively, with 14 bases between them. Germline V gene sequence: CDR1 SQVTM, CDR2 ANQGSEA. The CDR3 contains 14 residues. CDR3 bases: TGCAGCGTTAGAGACAGGCAGGTCTCCTACGAGCAGTACTTC. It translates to CSVRDRQVSYEQYF.

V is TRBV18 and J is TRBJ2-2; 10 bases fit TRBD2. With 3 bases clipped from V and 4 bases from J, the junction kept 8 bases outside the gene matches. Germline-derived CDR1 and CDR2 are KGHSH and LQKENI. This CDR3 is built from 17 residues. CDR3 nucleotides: TGTGCCAGCTCACCGGTAGCGGGGGGCGGATCCACCGGGGAGCTGTTTTTT. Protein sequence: CASSPVAGGGSTGELFF.

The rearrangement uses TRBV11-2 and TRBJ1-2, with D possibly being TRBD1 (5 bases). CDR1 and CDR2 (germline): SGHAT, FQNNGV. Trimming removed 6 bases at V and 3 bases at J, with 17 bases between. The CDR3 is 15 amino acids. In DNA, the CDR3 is TGTGCCAGCAGTCCGGGACGCCGGGGGGACTATGGCTACACCTTC. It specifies CASSPGRRGDYGYTF.

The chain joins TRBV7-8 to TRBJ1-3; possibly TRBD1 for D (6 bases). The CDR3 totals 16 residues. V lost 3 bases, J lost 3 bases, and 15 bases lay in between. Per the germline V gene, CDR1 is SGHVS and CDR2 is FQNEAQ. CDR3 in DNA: TGTGCCAGCAGCTTTAGGGGGGGCGCGGGTGGAAACACCATATATTTT. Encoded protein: CASSFRGGAGGNTIYF.

The CDR3 DNA follows: TGTGCCAGTAGTTCTTCCGGGACGGCACCCTACGAGCAGTACTTC. It is translated as CASSSSGTAPYEQYF. V gene TRBV19 combines with J gene TRBJ2-7; D could derive from TRBD1 or TRBD2 (5 bases each). This CDR3 spans 15 amino acids. Trimming stripped 5 bases from V and 2 bases from J, with 16 bases between. Germline CDR1 is LNHDA and CDR2 is SQIVND (reference sequence).

CDR3 residues: CAISESGQGSQPQHF. CDR3 nucleotide sequence: TGTGCCATCAGTGAGTCTGGACAGGGTAGCCAGCCCCAGCATTTT. The rearrangement joins TRBV10-3 to TRBJ1-5; TRBD1 matches 8 bases. The germline V gene encodes CDR1 ENHRY and CDR2 SYGVKD. V lost 0 bases, J lost 7 bases, and 5 bases stayed unmatched. The CDR3 is 15 amino acids.

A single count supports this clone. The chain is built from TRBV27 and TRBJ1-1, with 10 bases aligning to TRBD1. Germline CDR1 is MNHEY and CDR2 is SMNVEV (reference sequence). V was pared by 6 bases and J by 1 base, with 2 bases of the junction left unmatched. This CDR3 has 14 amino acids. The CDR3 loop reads CASRTGGANTEAFF. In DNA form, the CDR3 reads TGTGCCAGCAGGACAGGGGGCGCGAACACTGAAGCTTTCTTT.

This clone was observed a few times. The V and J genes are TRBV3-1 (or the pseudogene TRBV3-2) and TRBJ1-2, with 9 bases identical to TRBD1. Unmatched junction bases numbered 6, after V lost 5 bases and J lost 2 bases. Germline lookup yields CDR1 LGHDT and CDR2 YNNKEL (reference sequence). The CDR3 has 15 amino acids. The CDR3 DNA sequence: TGTGCCAGCAGCATCTCGGGACAGGGCAACTATGGCTACACCTTC. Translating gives CASSISGQGNYGYTF.

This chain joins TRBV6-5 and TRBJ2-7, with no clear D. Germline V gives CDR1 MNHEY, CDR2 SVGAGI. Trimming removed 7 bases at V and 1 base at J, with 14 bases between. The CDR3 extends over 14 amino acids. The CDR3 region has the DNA TGTGCCAGCAAACGAGTCTCGGATTCCTACGAGCAGTACTTC. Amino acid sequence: CASKRVSDSYEQYF.

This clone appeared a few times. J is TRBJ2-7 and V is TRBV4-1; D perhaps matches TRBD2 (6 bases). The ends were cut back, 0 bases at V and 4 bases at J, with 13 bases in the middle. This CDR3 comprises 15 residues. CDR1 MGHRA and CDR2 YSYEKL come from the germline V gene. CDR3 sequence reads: CASSQDPMGGYEQYF. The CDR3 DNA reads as TGCGCCAGCAGCCAAGATCCGATGGGGGGATACGAGCAGTACTTC.

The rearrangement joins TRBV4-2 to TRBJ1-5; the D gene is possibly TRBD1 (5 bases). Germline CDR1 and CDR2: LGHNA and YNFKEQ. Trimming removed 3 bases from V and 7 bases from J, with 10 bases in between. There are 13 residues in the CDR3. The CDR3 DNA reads TGTGCCAGCAGCCAGGGACGGGGACAGCCCCAGCATTTT. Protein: CASSQGRGQPQHF.

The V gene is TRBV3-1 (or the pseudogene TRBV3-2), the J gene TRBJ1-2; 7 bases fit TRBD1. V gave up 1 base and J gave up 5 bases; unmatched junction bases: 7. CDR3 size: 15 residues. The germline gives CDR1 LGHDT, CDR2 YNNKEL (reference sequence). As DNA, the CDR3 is TGTGCCAGCAGCCAAGGGTACAGGGGTGGGTATGGCTACACCTTC. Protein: CASSQGYRGGYGYTF.

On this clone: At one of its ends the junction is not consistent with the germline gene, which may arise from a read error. CDR3 in amino acids: CASSLVPTSTDTQYF. The CDR3 nucleotides read TGTGCTAGCAGCTTAGTACCCACTAGCACAGATACGCAGTATTTT. V is TRBV7-7 and J is TRBJ2-3; no reliable D call. The CDR3 has 15 amino acids. Germline-derived CDR1 and CDR2 are SSHAT and FNYEAQ (reference sequence).

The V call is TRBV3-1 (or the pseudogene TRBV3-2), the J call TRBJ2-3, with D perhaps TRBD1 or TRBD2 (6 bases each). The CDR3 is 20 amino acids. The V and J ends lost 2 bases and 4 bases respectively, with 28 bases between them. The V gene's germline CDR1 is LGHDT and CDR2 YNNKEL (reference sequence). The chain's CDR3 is CASSQKEEGGTSPCADTQYF. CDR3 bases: TGTGCCAGCAGCCAAAAGGAAGAGGGGGGCACGTCACCGTGCGCAGATACGCAGTATTTT.

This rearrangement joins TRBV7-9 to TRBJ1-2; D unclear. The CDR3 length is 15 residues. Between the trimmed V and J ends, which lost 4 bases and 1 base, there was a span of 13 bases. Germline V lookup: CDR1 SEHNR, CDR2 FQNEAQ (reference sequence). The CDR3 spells CASSSNPPINYGYTF. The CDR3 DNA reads TGTGCCAGCAGCTCTAATCCCCCGATTAACTATGGCTACACCTTC.

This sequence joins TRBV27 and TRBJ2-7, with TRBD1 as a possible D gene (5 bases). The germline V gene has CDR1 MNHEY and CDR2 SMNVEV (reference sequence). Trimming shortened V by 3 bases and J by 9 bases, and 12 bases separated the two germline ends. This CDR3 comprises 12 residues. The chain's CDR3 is CASSFPGRRQYF. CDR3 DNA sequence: TGTGCCAGCAGTTTTCCAGGGCGGAGGCAGTACTTC.

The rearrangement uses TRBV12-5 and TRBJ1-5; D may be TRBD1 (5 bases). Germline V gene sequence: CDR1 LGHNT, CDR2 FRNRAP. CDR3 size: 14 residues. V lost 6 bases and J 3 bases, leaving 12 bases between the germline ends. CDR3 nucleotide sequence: TGTGCTAGTGGCCCCGACAGAGCCAATCAGCCCCAGCATTTT. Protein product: CASGPDRANQPQHF.

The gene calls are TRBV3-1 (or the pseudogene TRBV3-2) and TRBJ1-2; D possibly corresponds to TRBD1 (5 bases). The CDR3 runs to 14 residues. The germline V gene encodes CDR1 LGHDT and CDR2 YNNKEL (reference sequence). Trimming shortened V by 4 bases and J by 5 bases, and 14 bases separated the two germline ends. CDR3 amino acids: CASSRGGAPYGYTF. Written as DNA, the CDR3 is TGTGCCAGCAGCCGGGGAGGGGCGCCTTATGGCTACACCTTC.

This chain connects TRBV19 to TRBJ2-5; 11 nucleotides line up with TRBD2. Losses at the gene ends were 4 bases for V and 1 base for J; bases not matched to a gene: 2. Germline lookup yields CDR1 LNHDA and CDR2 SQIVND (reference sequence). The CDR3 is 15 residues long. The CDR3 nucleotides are TGTGCCAGTAGTAAGACTAGCGGGGTCCAAGAGACCCAGTACTTC. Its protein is CASSKTSGVQETQYF.

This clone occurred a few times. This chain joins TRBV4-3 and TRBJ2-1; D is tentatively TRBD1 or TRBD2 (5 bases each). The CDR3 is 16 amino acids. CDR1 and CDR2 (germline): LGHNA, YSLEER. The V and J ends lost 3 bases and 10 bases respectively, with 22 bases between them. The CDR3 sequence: CASSHLTGTAWREQFF. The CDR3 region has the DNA TGCGCCAGCAGCCACTTAACCGGGACCGCCTGGCGCGAGCAGTTCTTC.

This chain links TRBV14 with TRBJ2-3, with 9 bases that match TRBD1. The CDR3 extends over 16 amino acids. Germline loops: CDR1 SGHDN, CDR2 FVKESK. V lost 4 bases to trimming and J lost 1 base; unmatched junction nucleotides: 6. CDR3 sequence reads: CASSRNRGLGTDTQYF. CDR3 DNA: TGTGCCAGCAGCCGCAACAGGGGGCTCGGCACAGATACGCAGTATTTT.

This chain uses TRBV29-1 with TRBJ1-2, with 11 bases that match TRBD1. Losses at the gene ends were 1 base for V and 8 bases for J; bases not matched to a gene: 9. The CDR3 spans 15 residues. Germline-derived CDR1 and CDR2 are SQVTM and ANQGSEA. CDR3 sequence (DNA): TGCAGCGTTGAAGCCCCCGGGACAGGGGGGTGGGGCTACACCTTC. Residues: CSVEAPGTGGWGYTF.